This TCR beta chain originates from a study of CD8 T cells in Susac syndrome. Looking at the study overall: Susac syndrome patients were untreated, on corticosteroids with some adding intravenous immunoglobulin, or on intravenous immunoglobulin only. Findings and caveats of the study: Clonal expansion involving Susac CD8+ cells peaked in TEMRA cells and active patients.

With random hexamers, reverse transcription was performed on roughly 0.5 to 1 ug of RNA. MiXCR was run by TCRdb on the immunoSEQ multiplex PCR reads, yielding one entry per CDR3 protein. This sample carries 95,000 to 150,000 distinct CDR3 sequences, over 90% of them seen once, and the ten largest clones take about 0.29%. FACS enriched CD8+ TEMRA cells, while bulk CD8+ and CD4+ were negatively isolated. Worth noting for this clonotype: Its specificity is not known. A junction boundary mismatches the germline segment, possibly from a read error.

From germline, CDR1 is SQVTM and CDR2 ANQGSEA. This CDR3 has 13 residues. The chain uses TRBV29-1 and TRBJ2-7, with 8 positions matching TRBD1. This TCR derives from a human donor with Susac syndrome. The sequenced material came from CD8+ T cells from PBMCs. The CDR3 sequence is CSVEDGTGPFRGF. CDR3 sequence (DNA): TGCAGCGTTGAAGACGGGACAGGCCCCTTCCGCGGCTTC.